These T cell receptor beta chains were read from a single sample in a study of cytomegalovirus exposure and HLA in healthy donors. TCRdb keeps only in-frame clones here, not all; method: immunoSEQ multiplex PCR. The top ten hold 9.5% to 15% of the sample, which has over 40,000 clones, around 58% seen once. The sequenced sample was PBMCs. The source of these receptors is a man in his sixties in good health and CMV-seropositive. The CDR3 runs from the conserved cysteine through the conserved F or W. D genes are given only for firm matches. Clone size, where shown, is once, few, many, or a class for clones that have expanded.

d_gene: .; abundance: .; v_gene: TRBV7-9; j_gene: TRBJ2-7; CDR3aa: CASSFRVRSYEQYF; CDR3nt: TGTGCCAGCAGCTTCAGGGTTCGGTCCTACGAGCAGTACTTC
d_gene: TRBD2; abundance: .; v_gene: TRBV6-4; j_gene: TRBJ2-7; CDR3aa: CASRIGLEPRNEQYF; CDR3nt: TGTGCCAGCAGAATAGGACTAGAACCCAGGAACGAGCAGTACTTC
d_gene: .; abundance: few; v_gene: TRBV5-6; j_gene: TRBJ2-1; CDR3aa: CASTLDTSHEQFF; CDR3nt: TGTGCCAGCACCCTTGATACTAGCCATGAGCAGTTCTTC
d_gene: TRBD2; abundance: .; v_gene: TRBV11-3; j_gene: TRBJ2-1; CDR3aa: CASSLDTSGDEQFF; CDR3nt: TGTGCCAGCAGCTTAGATACTAGCGGGGATGAGCAGTTCTTC
d_gene: TRBD2; abundance: .; v_gene: TRBV5-1; j_gene: TRBJ2-7; CDR3aa: CASSWGGESSYEQYF; CDR3nt: TGCGCCAGCAGCTGGGGGGGGGAAAGCTCCTACGAGCAGTACTTC
d_gene: TRBD1; abundance: few; v_gene: TRBV30; j_gene: TRBJ2-1; CDR3aa: CAWSVLGPQGAVEQFF; CDR3nt: TGTGCCTGGAGTGTACTGGGCCCGCAGGGGGCGGTTGAGCAGTTCTTC
d_gene: TRBD2; abundance: few; v_gene: TRBV4-1; j_gene: TRBJ2-1; CDR3aa: CASSQRYPGLYNEQFF; CDR3nt: TGCGCCAGCAGCCAACGTTATCCGGGACTATACAATGAGCAGTTCTTC
d_gene: TRBD1; abundance: .; v_gene: TRBV6-5; j_gene: TRBJ1-1; CDR3aa: CASSSTAITGVPEAFF; CDR3nt: TGTGCCAGCAGTTCCACAGCCATAACAGGGGTTCCTGAAGCTTTCTTT
d_gene: .; abundance: .; v_gene: TRBV27; j_gene: TRBJ2-1; CDR3aa: CASSLGFEGYYNEQFF; CDR3nt: TGTGCCAGCAGTTTAGGATTCGAGGGCTACTACAATGAGCAGTTCTTC
d_gene: TRBD1; abundance: .; v_gene: TRBV9; j_gene: TRBJ2-3; CDR3aa: CASSHNRGTGSTDTQYF; CDR3nt: TGTGCCAGCAGCCACAACAGGGGGACCGGGAGCACAGATACGCAGTATTTT